The text below deals with one T cell receptor (beta chain). Its antigen is undetermined. The CDR3 spans 17 residues. Germline V gene sequence: CDR1 LNHDA, CDR2 SQIVND (reference sequence). V shed 5 bases and J shed 4 bases, with 23 bases lying between them. Assay: immunoSEQ multiplex PCR; the TCRdb copy retains only in-frame clones and omits some. The sample has about 84,000 clones, around 86% seen once. This sample was taken from a study of identifying expanded T cells in peripheral blood. Study-wide results and caveats: Variance in clone template counts between roughly two-week samples significantly increased with total template count across all healthy donors.

The sequence came from a person aged 18 to 75 in good health. The sequenced sample was blood. The V gene is TRBV19, the J gene TRBJ1-1; possibly TRBD1 for D (6 bases). CDR3 nucleotide sequence: TGTGCCAGTAGTCCCCGACTTACAGGGTTTCTTAGCACTGAAGCTTTCTTT. Translation gives CASSPRLTGFLSTEAFF. Based on the CDR3 plus reference TRBV19 and TRBJ1-1, the full variable domain is DGGITQSPKYLFRKEGQNVTLSCEQNLNHDAMYWYRQDPGQGLRLIYYSQIVNDFQKGDIAEGYSVSREKKESFPLTVTSAQKNPTAFYLCASSPRLTGFLSTEAFFGQGTRLTVV.